The clone carrying this TCR beta chain was seen more than once but under ten times. This CDR3 has 13 amino acids. The germline V gene encodes CDR1 MDHEN and CDR2 SYDVKM. V shed 5 bases and J shed 8 bases, with 15 bases lying between them. This record comes from a study of blood T cell repertoires in COVID-19. The table came from immunoSEQ multiplex PCR; TCRdb's copy has only in-frame clones and leaves some out. The table has approximately 280,000 clones, roughly 85% seen once. This chain links TRBV28 with TRBJ2-5; TRBD2 might be the D (7 bases). Sequenced input: PBMCs or T cells enriched from blood (not recorded which). This TCR came from a woman aged 40 to 50 who had recovered from COVID-19. The CDR3 loop reads CASSPRGGETQYF. CDR3 sequence (DNA): TGTGCCAGCAGTCCAAGGGGGGGAGAAACCCAGTACTTC. The full variable domain, its missing parts supplied by reference TRBV28 and TRBJ2-5, is DVKVTQSSRYLVKRTGEKVFLECVQDMDHENMFWYRQDPGLGLRLIYFSYDVKMKEKGDIPEGYSVSREKKERFSLILESASTNQTSMYLCASSPRGGETQYFGPGTRLLVL.